This T cell receptor beta chain was identified in a study of graft-versus-host responses after intestinal transplantation. To note about this clone: Its antigen is not known.

This table comes from immunoSEQ multiplex PCR, and its TCRdb copy is limited to in-frame clones, with some not included. The table has about 26,000 clones, more than 75% seen once. The germline CDR1 and CDR2 sequences are SQVTM and ANQGSEA. The CDR3 runs to 15 residues. The rearrangement joins TRBV29-1 to TRBJ2-5; TRBD2 matches 10 bases. The DNA matches TRBJ2-7 better at its end, which makes the J call doubtful. This sample comprised unstimulated CD4+ T cells sorted from spleen or lymph node cells, obtained before intestinal transplant. The TCR was taken from a human donor who received an intestinal transplant. This chain's CDR3 is CSVGLLAGRGYEQYF. Written as DNA, the CDR3 is TGCAGCGTTGGACTACTAGCGGGACGGGGTTACGAGCAGTACTTC.